Below, one TCR beta chain is given with its context. What it recognizes is unknown. This sample was taken from a study of shared clonotypes between healthy human individuals. Notes on the study in general: Unshared clonotypes carried lower generation probabilities than those common to all four donors.

Assay: immunoSEQ multiplex PCR; the TCRdb copy retains only in-frame clones and omits some. Here the sample spans about a million clones, approximately 75% being singletons. The V gene lost 4 bases and the J gene lost 0 bases, with 11 bases spanning the gap. The germline V gene has CDR1 SGDLS and CDR2 YYNGEE. This CDR3 has 15 residues. The specimen was memory CD4+ T cells from PBMCs. Stated subset: CD45RA-negative fraction. The TCR was taken from a man younger than 35 in good health. Some clones in this sample may be carry-over from other donors' samples. This chain links TRBV9 with TRBJ2-1; D unclear. The CDR3 is CASSSDLYSYNEQFF. As DNA, the CDR3 is TGTGCCAGCAGCTCAGACCTATACTCCTACAATGAGCAGTTCTTC.